The rows below give T cell receptor beta chains drawn from one sample of a study of cytomegalovirus exposure and HLA in healthy donors. Clones were sequenced by immunoSEQ multiplex PCR, and TCRdb holds only the in-frame ones, with some missing. The sample records some 240,000 clones, roughly 83% being singletons. The specimen sequenced was PBMCs. The receptors derive from a young woman in good health and CMV-seronegative. Both conserved end residues are part of each CDR3. The order of the fields is J gene, clone size, CDR3 length, V gene, D gene, CDR3 DNA, CDR3 protein. D genes are given only for firm matches. Rows may omit the clone size; those that give it use once, few, many or a size class.

J: TRBJ1-2
size: .
length: 13
V: TRBV5-4
D: TRBD1
DNA: TGTGCCAGCAGCTACGACGCCCGAGGGGGCAGTACCTTC
CDR3: CASSYDARGGSTF

J: TRBJ2-7
size: .
length: 17
V: TRBV23-1
D: .
DNA: TGCGCCAGCAGTCGAACCTCATCCCACAGGGCTAAATACGAGCAGTACTTC
CDR3: CASSRTSSHRAKYEQYF

J: TRBJ2-5
size: once
length: 17
V: TRBV4-2
D: TRBD2
DNA: TGTGCCAGCAGCCAAGATCGGCTAGCGGGGGGGCAGGAGACCCAGTACTTC
CDR3: CASSQDRLAGGQETQYF

J: TRBJ1-2
size: .
length: 14
V: TRBV11-3
D: .
DNA: TGTGCCAGCAGCTGGGGATGGACTGGCTATGGCTACACCTTC
CDR3: CASSWGWTGYGYTF

J: TRBJ2-5
size: once
length: 12
V: TRBV29-1
D: .
DNA: TGCAGCGTCGCCGAGGTAGGGGCGACCCAGTACTTC
CDR3: CSVAEVGATQYF

J: TRBJ1-5
size: .
length: 14
V: TRBV28
D: .
DNA: TGTGCCAGCAGTTTAAATTCCGCCGTTGGGCCCCAGCATTTT
CDR3: CASSLNSAVGPQHF

J: TRBJ2-7
size: .
length: 15
V: TRBV5-1
D: .
DNA: TGCGCCAGCAGCTTCGACGGATCAAGCTCCTACGAGCAGTACTTC
CDR3: CASSFDGSSSYEQYF

J: TRBJ1-5
size: .
length: 17
V: TRBV4-1
D: .
DNA: TGCGCCAGCAGCCAAGATGAAAGGCCATATAGCAATCAGCCCCAGCATTTT
CDR3: CASSQDERPYSNQPQHF

J: TRBJ2-7
size: .
length: 13
V: TRBV27
D: .
DNA: TGTGCCAGCACTGACCCGGGCTTATACGAGCAGTACTTC
CDR3: CASTDPGLYEQYF

J: TRBJ1-2
size: .
length: 13
V: TRBV6-5
D: .
DNA: TGTGCCAGCAGTTACGGGGGAGACTATGGCTACACCTTC
CDR3: CASSYGGDYGYTF

J: TRBJ2-1
size: .
length: 13
V: TRBV27
D: .
DNA: TGTGCCAGCAGTTTAGGCTTCGGTGCTGAGCAGTTCTTC
CDR3: CASSLGFGAEQFF

J: TRBJ1-1
size: .
length: 18
V: TRBV27
D: TRBD1
DNA: TGTGCCAGCAGTTTATCGAGAGGTATGGGACAGCTGAACACTGAAGCTTTCTTT
CDR3: CASSLSRGMGQLNTEAFF

J: TRBJ1-5
size: .
length: 13
V: TRBV6-5
D: .
DNA: TGTGCCAGCAGCCCCGGACCTAATCAGCCCCAGCATTTT
CDR3: CASSPGPNQPQHF

J: TRBJ2-1
size: .
length: 16
V: TRBV7-9
D: .
DNA: TGTGCCAGCAGCCCCCACGAGGGAAACAGCTACAATGAGCAGTTCTTC
CDR3: CASSPHEGNSYNEQFF

J: TRBJ1-2
size: .
length: 14
V: TRBV10-3
D: .
DNA: TGTGCCATCAGTACGGACAGCCGTGGGGATGGCTACACCTTC
CDR3: CAISTDSRGDGYTF

J: TRBJ2-5
size: .
length: 16
V: TRBV29-1
D: TRBD2
DNA: TGCAGCGTTGTGGATAGCGGGACCGGCCGTGGAGAGACCCAGTACTTC
CDR3: CSVVDSGTGRGETQYF

J: TRBJ2-3
size: .
length: 15
V: TRBV5-6
D: .
DNA: TGTGCCAGCAGCTTGTCTACCGTGGTCACAGATACGCAGTATTTT
CDR3: CASSLSTVVTDTQYF

J: TRBJ2-1
size: .
length: 12
V: TRBV2
D: .
DNA: TGTGCCAGCACTCCGGGGGCGCCTGAGCAGTTCTTC
CDR3: CASTPGAPEQFF

J: TRBJ1-3
size: .
length: 14
V: TRBV30
D: .
DNA: TGTGCCTGGGGGGACGGCAGCTCTGGAAACACCATATATTTT
CDR3: CAWGDGSSGNTIYF

J: TRBJ1-5
size: once
length: 14
V: TRBV5-1
D: .
DNA: TGCGCCAGCAGCTTGGAACAGGGCTTCGGGCCCCAGCATTTT
CDR3: CASSLEQGFGPQHF

J: TRBJ2-7
size: .
length: 14
V: TRBV11-2
D: TRBD1
DNA: TGTGCCAGCAGCTTGGGCAGGGGGCTGTACGAGCAGTACTTC
CDR3: CASSLGRGLYEQYF

J: TRBJ2-1
size: .
length: 14
V: TRBV18
D: .
DNA: TGTGCCAGCTCACTCACCCACGGTTACAATGAGCAGTTCTTC
CDR3: CASSLTHGYNEQFF

J: TRBJ2-3
size: .
length: 17
V: TRBV6-1
D: TRBD2
DNA: TGTGCCAGCAGTGAAGATACGGGACTAGACCCTACAGATACGCAGTATTTT
CDR3: CASSEDTGLDPTDTQYF

J: TRBJ2-5
size: .
length: 12
V: TRBV29-1
D: .
DNA: TGCAGCGTAACGGTCCTTGGCGGGACCCAGTACTTC
CDR3: CSVTVLGGTQYF

J: TRBJ2-6
size: .
length: 18
V: TRBV19
D: TRBD2
DNA: TGTGCCACCAATGAGCGGGGTGGTGGGCCCTCTGGGGCCAACGTCCTGACTTTC
CDR3: CATNERGGGPSGANVLTF

J: TRBJ2-7
size: .
length: 16
V: TRBV6-5
D: .
DNA: TGTGCCAGCAGTTACACCGCAGGGAGGATCGAGGACGAGCAGTACTTC
CDR3: CASSYTAGRIEDEQYF

J: TRBJ1-3
size: .
length: 15
V: TRBV10-2
D: .
DNA: TGCGCCAGCGGGATTAGGGGGACCTCTGGAAACACCATATATTTT
CDR3: CASGIRGTSGNTIYF

J: TRBJ1-1
size: .
length: 15
V: TRBV7-6
D: .
DNA: TGTGCCAGCAGCTCCGGAGGGGGGGTGAACACTGAAGCTTTCTTT
CDR3: CASSSGGGVNTEAFF